The clone carrying this T cell receptor beta chain has ten or more counts. What it binds is not known. These data come from a study of neurological immune-mediated disorders. The study's findings and limits: Among 34 multiple sclerosis patients, 18 had repertoires that phylogenetic grouping placed in one related-CDR3 cluster, a possible signature.

The CDR3 is 12 amino acids. From germline, CDR1 is SGDLS and CDR2 YYNGEE. Trimming left V 4 bases short and J 4 bases short, with 8 bases between. Unsorted libraries were prepared from 2 million PBMCs held at -80 C. Synthesis of cDNA was performed by 5'RACE using 10-nucleotide random UMIs. TCRdb re-analysed the 5' RACE reads in MiXCR, keeping a single row per CDR3 protein. The sample lists under 20,000 distinct CDR3 sequences, roughly 2.6% occurring once. The source material was PBMCs. The chain links TRBV9 to TRBJ1-2; D is unresolved. The origin of this receptor is a woman aged 18 to 35 with multiple sclerosis. The CDR3 here is CASSKEGYGYTF. The CDR3 nucleotides are TGTGCCAGCAGCAAGGAGGGCTATGGCTACACCTTC.